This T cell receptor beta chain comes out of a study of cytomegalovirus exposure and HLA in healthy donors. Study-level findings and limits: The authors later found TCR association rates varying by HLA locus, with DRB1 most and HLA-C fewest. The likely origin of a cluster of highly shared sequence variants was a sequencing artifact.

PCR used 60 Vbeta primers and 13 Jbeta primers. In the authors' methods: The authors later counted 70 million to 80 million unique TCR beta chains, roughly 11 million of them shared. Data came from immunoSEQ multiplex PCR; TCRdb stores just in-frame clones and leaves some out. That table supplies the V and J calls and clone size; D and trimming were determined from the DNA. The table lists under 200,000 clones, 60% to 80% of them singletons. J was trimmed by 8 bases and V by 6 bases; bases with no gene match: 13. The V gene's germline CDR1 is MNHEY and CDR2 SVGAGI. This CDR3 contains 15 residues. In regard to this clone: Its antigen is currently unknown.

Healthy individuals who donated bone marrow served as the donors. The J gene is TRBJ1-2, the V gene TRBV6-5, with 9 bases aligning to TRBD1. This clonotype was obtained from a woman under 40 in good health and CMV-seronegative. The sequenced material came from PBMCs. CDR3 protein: CASSPTGQGSRGYTF. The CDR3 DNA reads TGTGCCAGCAGCCCCACTGGACAGGGGTCGAGAGGCTACACCTTC.